The present entry profiles one T cell receptor (beta chain) with its context. Which antigen it targets is not known. The sample holds no much larger clone one base away, and base qualities are not on file. This sample is drawn from a study of technical replicates of blood from a handful of donors (dated by TCRdb to about 2017). Library preparation employed the immunoSEQ multiplex PCR assay. The table comes from immuneACCESS by way of TCRdb, which keeps in-frame sequences with V and J called. Part of the clones is missing from these tables; in studies checked, under half for an unresolved V gene and the rest for unknown reasons. This sample has roughly 70,000 clones in its table, and roughly nine tenths of those were observed once. The ten largest clones capture about 0.38% of the sample. Sequences SEHNR (CDR1) and FQNEAQ (CDR2) are obtained from the germline V gene (reference sequence). The CDR3 covers 15 residues, taking in both the cysteine and the phenylalanine. The retained sequence is limited to the CDR3, 45 bases, with the frame set at the first base. The junction shows trimming of 3 bases on V and 2 bases on J, plus 13 bases between the germline ends.

This chain is built from TRBV7-9 and TRBJ2-5; the best D guess is TRBD1, with 5 bases matching. The sample was T cells isolated from PBMCs. The sequence was obtained from a human donor in good health. The DNA sequence follows: TGTGCCAGCAGCTTGTGGGCAGGGTATCAAGAGACCCAGTACTTC. Its translation is CASSLWAGYQETQYF.